This paragraph reports one T cell receptor beta chain. TCRdb's table, derived via immunoSEQ multiplex PCR, lists solely in-frame clones and lacks some. The table has fewer than 300,000 clones, around 89% seen once; the top ten hold 0.99%. Germline-derived CDR1 and CDR2 are MNHEY and SVGAGI. Trimming took off 2 bases at V and 7 bases at J, with 9 bases between the two ends. There are 13 residues in the CDR3. These data originate in a study of blood T cell repertoires in COVID-19. This receptor was identified in a woman aged 35 to 49 who had recovered from COVID-19. The genes are TRBV6-5 and TRBJ2-1, with a possible D match to TRBD1 (6 bases). The sample was peripheral blood. The CDR3, as DNA: TGTGCCAGCAGTTACACGGACAGTAATGAGCAGTTCTTC. This sequence encodes CASSYTDSNEQFF.